This note documents a single T cell receptor beta chain sequence. Its antigen is currently unknown. These data belong to a study of T cells in localized non-small cell lung cancer. Some clones are missing from TCRdb's copy, which holds only in-frame ones; the method was immunoSEQ multiplex PCR. The table includes approximately 88,000 clones, under 95% detected once. The CDR3 spans 17 residues. Germline V gene sequence: CDR1 MDHEN, CDR2 SYDVKM. The ends lost 5 bases at V and 4 bases at J; junction bases unmatched: 12. Whole-study findings and limits: It remains possible that heterogeneity exists, since only one tumor region was sequenced. Appearances in adjacent lung were noted for a median approximately 50 of the top 100 tumor clones. Uninvolved adjacent lung showed higher T cell clonality than tumor.

The sequenced sample was PBMCs, obtained before any cancer treatment. This sequence was found in a woman aged 40-75 years with stage II squamous cell lung carcinoma. The V and J genes are TRBV28 and TRBJ1-1; TRBD1 agrees at 11 bases. In DNA form, the CDR3 reads TGTGCCAGCAGTCCTCCGGGACAGGGGGTTTACGGCACTGAAGCTTTCTTT. Its protein product is CASSPPGQGVYGTEAFF.